Following are 8 T cell receptor beta chains from one sample sequenced in a study of T cells in Graves' hyperthyroidism and ophthalmopathy. TCR beta CDR3 regions were amplified from RNA transcripts. During a first-round RT-PCR of the TCR CDR3, the HTBI primer set was used. TCRdb re-analysed the multiplex PCR reads in MiXCR, keeping a single row per CDR3 protein. This table has 300,000 or so distinct CDR3 sequences, over 15% appearing once. Sequenced sample: blood. The receptors here all came from a woman aged 60-75 years with Graves' ophthalmopathy.

With respect to this clonotype: A read error is possible here, since a much larger clone lies one base away. The chain couples TRBV7-9 to TRBJ2-1; 11 bases agree with TRBD1. CDR3 length equals 15 residues. Looked up from germline, CDR1 is SEHNR and CDR2 is FQNEAQ (reference sequence). V dropped 3 bases and J dropped 2; count of bases not matched to a gene: 0. CDR3 region: CASSLDRGPYNEQFF. The DNA for the CDR3 is TGTGCCAGCAGCTTGGACAGGGGGCCCTACAATGAGCAGTTCTTC.

This clonotype was counted many times. CDR3 sequence reads: CSVRTSHDNEQFF. CDR3 sequence (DNA): TGCAGCGTTAGGACGAGCCACGACAATGAGCAGTTCTTC. The rearrangement joins TRBV29-1 to TRBJ2-1; D remains ambiguous. Germline CDR1 is SQVTM and CDR2 is ANQGSEA. Trimming removed 5 bases at V and 5 bases at J, with 13 bases between. The CDR3 extends over 13 amino acids.

There are many counts of this clonotype. This chain joins TRBV12-3 or TRBV12-4 and TRBJ1-5; D gene uncertain. This CDR3 is built from 14 residues. V was shortened by 6 bases and J by 9 bases, with 18 bases between the two germline ends. CDR3 coding DNA: TGTGCCAGCAGCCTAGACTCCTTGATATGGCCCCAGCATTTT. Encoded protein: CASSLDSLIWPQHF.

This clonotype showed up many times. The V call is TRBV20-1, the J call TRBJ2-7; D call uncertain. Germline CDR1 is DFQATT and CDR2 is SNEGSKA (reference sequence). V shed 3 bases and J shed 1 base, with 10 bases lying between them. CDR3 length equals 13 residues. CDR3 loop: CSASDIQSYEQYF. The CDR3 bases are TGCAGTGCTAGTGATATACAGTCCTACGAGCAGTACTTC.

This chain links TRBV2 with TRBJ1-2, with D unclear. The CDR3 has 13 amino acids. The V and J ends lost 1 base and 3 bases respectively, with 6 bases between them. Germline V lookup: CDR1 SNHLY, CDR2 FYNNEI. The CDR3: CASSEEGDYGYTF. The CDR3 DNA reads TGTGCCAGCAGTGAAGAGGGAGACTATGGCTACACCTTC. The full variable domain, rest sourced from reference TRBV2 and TRBJ1-2, is EPEVTQTPSHQVTQMGQEVILRCVPISNHLYFYWYRQILGQKVEFLVSFYNNEISEKSEIFDDQFSVERPDGSNFTLKIRSTKLEDSAMYFCASSEEGDYGYTFGSGTRLTVV.

The rearrangement links TRBV4-2 to TRBJ1-2; 7 positions match TRBD1. The CDR3 totals 20 residues. Germline CDR1 is LGHNA and CDR2 is YNFKEQ. Trimming cost V 0 bases and J 2 bases; bases outside gene matches: 18. In DNA, the CDR3 is TGTGCCAGCAGCCAAGAAACGGCGAGACAGGGAACCGCCGAGAACTATGGCTACACCTTC. This translates into CASSQETARQGTAENYGYTF.

The chain joins TRBV3-1 to TRBJ1-1, with D possibly being TRBD1 (5 bases). The CDR3 has 11 residues. Trimming removed 4 bases from V and 11 bases from J, with 11 bases in between. Germline lookup yields CDR1 LGHDT and CDR2 YNNKEL (reference sequence). This CDR3 is CASSLSGRAFF. In DNA form, the CDR3 reads TGTGCCAGCAGCCTCTCAGGGAGGGCTTTCTTT.

The DNA for the CDR3 is TGTGCCAGCAGCCAAGATTACGGGGGTGGAGGAAACACCATATATTTT. It encodes CASSQDYGGGGNTIYF. The chain couples TRBV3-1 to TRBJ1-3, with D possibly matching TRBD1 (5 bases). The CDR3 loop spans 16 amino acids. V was shortened by 0 bases and J by 4 bases, with 13 bases between the two germline ends. Per germline, CDR1 LGHDT and CDR2 YNNKEL (reference sequence).